This T cell receptor (beta chain) appears in the sequencing data of a study of T cell responses to AZD1222 COVID-19 vaccine. Generated by immunoSEQ multiplex PCR, the TCRdb table keeps only in-frame clones and is missing some. The sample holds about 260,000 clones; more than 80% are singletons and the top ten take less than 0.65%. CDR1 is KGHDR and CDR2 is SFDVKD in the germline V gene. V shed 9 bases and J shed 2 bases, with 13 bases lying between them. The CDR3 has 14 amino acids. The clonotype was recovered from an adult in good health. Sequenced material: peripheral blood, taken on day 0 of AZD1222 vaccination. The chain links TRBV24-1 to TRBJ2-1; tentative D call: TRBD2 (6 bases). CDR3 protein: CATQGEVPYNEQFF. In DNA, the CDR3 is TGTGCCACCCAAGGGGAGGTCCCCTACAATGAGCAGTTCTTC.